The 2 T cell receptor beta chains in this list originate from one sample, sequenced in a study of T-cell reconstitution after alpha-beta-depleted transplantation in children. Unique molecular identifiers featured in how the TCRbeta library was prepared. TCRdb used MiXCR to reprocess the PCR reads, holding one entry per CDR3 protein. The sample includes more than 25,000 distinct CDR3 sequences, about 6.3% of them seen just once. The material was PBMCs, mostly from graft donor cells, obtained 180 days after TCRalphabeta/CD19-depleted stem cell transplant. The receptors originated from a male patient under 18 who had a stem cell transplant for acute myeloid leukemia, so the T cells may come from the graft donor.

This clonotype is labeled medium-sized. The rearrangement links TRBV11-2 to TRBJ2-1; 13 positions agree with TRBD2. This CDR3 has 14 amino acids. V dropped 3 bases and J dropped 9; count of bases not matched to a gene: 2. Germline CDR1 is SGHAT and CDR2 is FQNNGV. CDR3 in DNA: TGTGCCAGCAGCTTCACTAGCGGGAGGGGTGAGCAGTTCTTC. It codes for CASSFTSGRGEQFF.

The V gene is TRBV24-1, the J gene TRBJ2-1; D might be TRBD2 (5 bases). V was cut by 9 bases and J by 9 bases, with 26 bases left in between. The CDR3 spans 16 residues. The V gene's germline CDR1 is KGHDR and CDR2 SFDVKD. The CDR3 loop reads CATCVESGTGGAEQFF. The CDR3 nucleotides read TGTGCCACCTGCGTGGAAAGCGGTACCGGTGGTGCTGAGCAGTTCTTC.